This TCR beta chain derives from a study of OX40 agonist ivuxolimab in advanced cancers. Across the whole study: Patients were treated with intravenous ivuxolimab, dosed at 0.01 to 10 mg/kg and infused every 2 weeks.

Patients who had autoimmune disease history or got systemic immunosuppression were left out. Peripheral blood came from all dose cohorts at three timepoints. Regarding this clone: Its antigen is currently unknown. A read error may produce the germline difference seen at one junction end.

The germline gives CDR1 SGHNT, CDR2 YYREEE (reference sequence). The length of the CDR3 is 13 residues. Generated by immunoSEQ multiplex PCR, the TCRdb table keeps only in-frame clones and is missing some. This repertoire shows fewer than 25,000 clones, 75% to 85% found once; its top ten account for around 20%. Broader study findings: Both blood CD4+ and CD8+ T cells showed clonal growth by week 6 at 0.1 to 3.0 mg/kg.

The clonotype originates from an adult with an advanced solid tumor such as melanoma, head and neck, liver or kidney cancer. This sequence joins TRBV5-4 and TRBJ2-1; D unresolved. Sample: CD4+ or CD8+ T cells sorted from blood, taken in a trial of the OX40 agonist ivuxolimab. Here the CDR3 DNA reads TGCGCCAGCAGCCGAACTTCTAGCAATGAGCAGTTCTTC. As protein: CASSRTSSNEQFF.